What follows are 17 T cell receptor beta chains derived from one specimen sequenced in a study of Graves' ophthalmopathy and Graves' hyperthyroidism. Beta-chain TCR CDR3 regions were amplified from RNA transcripts. First-round RT-PCR relied on HTBI primers, and a second-round multiplex PCR came next. TCRdb analysed the multiplex PCR reads with MiXCR anew, one entry per CDR3 protein. The repertoire holds 400,000 to 450,000 distinct CDR3 sequences, with under 25% as singletons. Input material: peripheral blood. These receptor sequences come from a young woman with stable Graves' hyperthyroidism.

Note on this clonotype: The CDR3 does not close with the conserved phenylalanine or tryptophan, likely indicating a read error. The chain couples TRBV6-1 to TRBJ1-1, with D hard to call. The CDR3 loop spans 12 amino acids. V was trimmed by 10 bases and J by 2 bases, leaving 11 bases between them. Looked up from germline, CDR1 is MNHNS and CDR2 is SASEGT. The CDR3 bases are TGTGCCACGAGGTGGATAAACACTGAAGCTTTCTAT. This codes for CATRWINTEAFY.

In its sample, this clonotype was seen many times. The gene calls are TRBV12-3 or TRBV12-4 and TRBJ1-3; the D gene is possibly TRBD1 (5 bases). V dropped 6 bases and J dropped 0 bases, with 18 bases sitting between them. This CDR3 spans 17 amino acids. CDR3 bases: TGTGCCAGCAGCCTATGGGGGTTCGGTAGCTCTGGAAACACCATATATTTT. Its translation: CASSLWGFGSSGNTIYF.

This clonotype was detected many times. The chain couples TRBV9 to TRBJ2-5; 7 bases map to TRBD2. Germline trimming cut 6 bases from V and 5 bases from J; bases unmatched to any gene: 13. The CDR3 sequence is 15 residues long. The germline V gene encodes CDR1 SGDLS and CDR2 YYNGEE. The CDR3 region is CASICVAGEEETQYF. In DNA, the CDR3 is TGTGCCAGCATCTGCGTGGCGGGAGAGGAGGAGACCCAGTACTTC.

The chain uses TRBV12-3 or TRBV12-4 and TRBJ2-7, with 8 bases fitting TRBD1. V dropped 6 bases and J dropped 6; count of bases not matched to a gene: 7. This CDR3 has 13 residues. The DNA of the CDR3 is TGTGCCAGCAGATCCGATACAGGGGGCGAGCAGTACTTC. The encoded protein is CASRSDTGGEQYF.

This clonotype was detected ten times or more. The V and J genes are TRBV20-1 and TRBJ2-5; TRBD2 aligns across 7 bases. The CDR3 is 15 amino acids. The V gene's germline CDR1 is DFQATT and CDR2 SNEGSKA (reference sequence). V trimming: 5 bases; J trimming: 3 bases; junction bases outside the gene matches: 12. The CDR3 nucleotides read TGCAGTGCTGAAGTGGGCGGGGGAGGGGAAGAGACCCAGTACTTC. Its protein product is CSAEVGGGGEETQYF.

This clonotype was observed many times. The V call is TRBV29-1, the J call TRBJ1-2; TRBD1 is a possible D gene (6 bases). Trimming removed 4 bases from V and 4 bases from J, with 16 bases in between. The CDR3 covers 14 residues. Germline loops: CDR1 SQVTM, CDR2 ANQGSEA. The CDR3 DNA follows: TGCAGCGTTGGCCGGGACACCTTGCTCTATGGCTACACCTTC. Protein sequence: CSVGRDTLLYGYTF. The whole variable domain, filled in from reference TRBV29-1 and TRBJ1-2, reads SAVISQKPSRDICQRGTSLTIQCQVDSQVTMMFWYRQQPGQSLTLIATANQGSEATYESGFVIDKFPISRPNLTFSTLTVSNMSPEDSSIYLCSVGRDTLLYGYTFGSGTRLTVV.

This chain connects TRBV28 to TRBJ1-5, with 9 positions matching TRBD1. J was trimmed by 4 bases and V by 8 bases; bases with no gene match: 12. The length of the CDR3 is 16 residues. Germline V gives CDR1 MDHEN, CDR2 SYDVKM. The CDR3 sequence: CASYRLGQGANQPQHF. DNA for the CDR3: TGTGCCAGCTATAGACTGGGACAGGGAGCGAATCAGCCCCAGCATTTT.

The V call is TRBV7-2, the J call TRBJ2-5; D gene uncertain. The CDR3 runs 14 residues. V shed 6 bases and J shed 5 bases, with 16 bases lying between them. Germline lookup yields CDR1 SGHTA and CDR2 FQGNSA. The DNA of the CDR3 is TGTGCCAGCAGTCCCAGATCCGGGTCGGAGACCCAGTACTTC. Protein: CASSPRSGSETQYF.

This clonotype was seen a few times. The chain recombines TRBV28 with TRBJ2-7; D is ambiguous. CDR1 is MDHEN, CDR2 SYDVKM, per germline. Trimming cost V 3 bases and J 3 bases, with 12 bases left between them. The CDR3 sequence is 14 residues long. CDR3: CASSFVGSIYEQYF. CDR3 DNA sequence: TGTGCCAGCAGTTTTGTGGGATCGATCTACGAGCAGTACTTC.

In its sample, this clonotype was seen a few times. The chain recombines TRBV20-1 with TRBJ2-5; D remains unclear. This CDR3 comprises 12 residues. Germline values: CDR1 DFQATT, CDR2 SNEGSKA (reference sequence). The CDR3 region has the DNA TGCAGCCCCATGAGGAGAGTCGAGACCCAGTACTTC. Protein sequence: CSPMRRVETQYF.

This clonotype was seen at least ten times. This chain uses TRBV27 with TRBJ1-6; D gene unclear. This CDR3 spans 14 amino acids. The V and J ends lost 8 bases and 7 bases respectively, with 15 bases between them. Germline V gives CDR1 MNHEY, CDR2 SMNVEV (reference sequence). Here the CDR3 DNA reads TGTGCCAGCTCCTCACTGGGAGGGAATTCACCCCTCCACTTT. It specifies CASSSLGGNSPLHF.

J is TRBJ2-5 and V is TRBV5-1, with D hard to call. Germline CDR1 is SGHRS and CDR2 is YFSETQ. The V and J ends lost 2 bases and 1 base respectively, with 9 bases between them. The CDR3 is 14 amino acids. The DNA of the CDR3 is TGCGCCAGCAGCTTCTCGTCGTTCCAAGAGACCCAGTACTTC. The encoded protein is CASSFSSFQETQYF. Variable domain in full (rest from reference TRBV5-1 and TRBJ2-5): KAGVTQTPRYLIKTRGQQVTLSCSPISGHRSVSWYQQTPGQGLQFLFEYFSETQRNKGNFPGRFSGRQFSNSRSEMNVSTLELGDSALYLCASSFSSFQETQYFGPGTRLLVL.

This clonotype was detected ten times or more. The chain links TRBV9 to TRBJ2-5; possibly TRBD2 for D (6 bases). Per germline, CDR1 SGDLS and CDR2 YYNGEE. The CDR3 is 15 amino acids. V was pared by 0 bases and J by 2 bases, with 11 bases between. CDR3 sequence: CASSVGGLTQETQYF. The CDR3 DNA sequence: TGTGCCAGCAGCGTAGGGGGACTGACTCAAGAGACCCAGTACTTC.

This clonotype was counted at least ten times. The V gene is TRBV19, the J gene TRBJ1-5, with TRBD1 as a possible D gene (5 bases). The V and J ends lost 5 bases and 7 bases respectively, with 12 bases between them. This CDR3 contains 13 residues. The V gene's germline CDR1 is LNHDA and CDR2 SQIVND (reference sequence). CDR3 bases: TGTGCCAGTAGTTACGGGGCTTCGCAGCCCCAGCATTTT. Its translation is CASSYGASQPQHF.

J is TRBJ1-1 and V is TRBV25-1, with no clear D. Trimming left V 0 bases short and J 3 bases short, with 11 bases between. CDR1 and CDR2 (germline): MGHDK, SYGVNS. The CDR3 is made up of 15 amino acids. CDR3 loop: CASSEYGGRDTEAFF. Here the CDR3 DNA reads TGTGCCAGCAGTGAATACGGAGGGAGGGACACTGAAGCTTTCTTT.

This clonotype showed up many times. At one end, the junction sequence differs from germline, possibly due to a read error. This sequence joins TRBV18 and TRBJ1-2; tentative D call: TRBD1 (5 bases). The germline CDR1 and CDR2 sequences are KGHSH and LQKENI. The CDR3 loop spans 12 amino acids. The DNA for the CDR3 is TGTGCCAGCGCACCAGGGTACGATGGCTACACCTTC. Translated: CASAPGYDGYTF.

This clonotype showed up many times. The rearrangement links TRBV2 to TRBJ1-1, with D unresolved. Germline CDR1 reads SNHLY; CDR2 reads FYNNEI. V lost 6 bases and J 2 bases, leaving 10 bases between the germline ends. The CDR3 is made up of 13 amino acids. CDR3: CASRGAVNTEAFF. In nucleotides, the CDR3 is TGTGCCAGCAGAGGCGCAGTCAACACTGAAGCTTTCTTT. The full variable domain, completed using reference TRBV2 and TRBJ1-1, is EPEVTQTPSHQVTQMGQEVILRCVPISNHLYFYWYRQILGQKVEFLVSFYNNEISEKSEIFDDQFSVERPDGSNFTLKIRSTKLEDSAMYFCASRGAVNTEAFFGQGTRLTVV.